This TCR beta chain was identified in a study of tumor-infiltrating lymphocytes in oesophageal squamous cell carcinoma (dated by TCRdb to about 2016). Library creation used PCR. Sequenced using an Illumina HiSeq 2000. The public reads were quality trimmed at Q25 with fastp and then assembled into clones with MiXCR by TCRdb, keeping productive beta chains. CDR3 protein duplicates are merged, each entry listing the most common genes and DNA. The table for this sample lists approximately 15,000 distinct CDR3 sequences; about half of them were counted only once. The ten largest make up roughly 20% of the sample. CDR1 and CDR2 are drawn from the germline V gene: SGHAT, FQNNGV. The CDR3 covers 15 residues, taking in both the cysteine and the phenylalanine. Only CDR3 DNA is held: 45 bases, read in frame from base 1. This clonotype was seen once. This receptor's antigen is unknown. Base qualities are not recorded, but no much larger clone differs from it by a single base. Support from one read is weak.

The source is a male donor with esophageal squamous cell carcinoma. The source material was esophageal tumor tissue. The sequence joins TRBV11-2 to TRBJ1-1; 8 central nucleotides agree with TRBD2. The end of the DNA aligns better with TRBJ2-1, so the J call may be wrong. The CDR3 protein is CASSATSGFNDEQFF. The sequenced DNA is TGTGCCAGCAGCGCAACTAGCGGTTTTAACGATGAGCAGTTCTTC.